One and the same sample provided the 2 T cell receptor beta chains below, sequenced in a study of T cells in Graves' hyperthyroidism and ophthalmopathy. RNA transcripts were the template for amplifying TCR beta CDR3 regions. HTBI primers were employed in a first-round RT-PCR of the TCR CDR3. TCRdb reprocessed the multiplex PCR reads with MiXCR, giving one entry per CDR3 protein. The sample has 650,000 to 750,000 distinct CDR3 sequences; 14% are singletons. Material for sequencing was blood. Source of these receptors: a woman aged 18-29 years with Graves' hyperthyroidism.

The chain employs TRBV19 and TRBJ2-2; D is possibly TRBD1 (6 bases). The CDR3 sequence is 15 residues long. Trimming shortened V by 3 bases and J by 5 bases, and 13 bases separated the two germline ends. CDR1 and CDR2 (germline): LNHDA, SQIVND (reference sequence). As DNA, the CDR3 is TGTGCCAGTAGTATGTCCCTCACAGGGACCGGGGAGCTGTTTTTT. Protein product: CASSMSLTGTGELFF.

In its sample, this clonotype was seen many times. The J gene is TRBJ1-1, the V gene TRBV7-8, with D perhaps matching TRBD1 (5 bases). Germline CDR1 and CDR2: SGHVS and FQNEAQ. V gave up 0 bases and J gave up 2 bases, with 7 bases separating them. This CDR3 spans 14 amino acids. CDR3 coding DNA: TGTGCCAGCAGCTTAGCGGGGCACAACACTGAAGCTTTCTTT. It yields the protein CASSLAGHNTEAFF.